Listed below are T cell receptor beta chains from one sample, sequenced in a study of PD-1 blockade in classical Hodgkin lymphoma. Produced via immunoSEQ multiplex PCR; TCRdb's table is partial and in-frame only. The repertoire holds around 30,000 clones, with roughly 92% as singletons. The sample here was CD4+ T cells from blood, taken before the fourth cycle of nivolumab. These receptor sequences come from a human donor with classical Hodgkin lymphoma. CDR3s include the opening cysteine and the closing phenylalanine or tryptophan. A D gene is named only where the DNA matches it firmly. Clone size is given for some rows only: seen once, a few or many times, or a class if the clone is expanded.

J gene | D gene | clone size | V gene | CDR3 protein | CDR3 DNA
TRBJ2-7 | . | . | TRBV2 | CASSEALGGRGEQYF | TGTGCCAGCAGTGAAGCGCTCGGGGGGCGAGGCGAGCAGTACTTC
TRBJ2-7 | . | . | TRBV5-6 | CASSFISTGYEQYF | TGTGCCAGCAGCTTCATTAGCACAGGGTACGAGCAGTACTTC
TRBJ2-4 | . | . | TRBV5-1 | CASSDTTRAKNIQYF | TGCGCCAGCAGTGACACGACTAGGGCCAAAAACATTCAGTACTTC
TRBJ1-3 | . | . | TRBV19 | CASTSSGNTIYF | TGTGCCAGTACAAGCTCTGGAAACACCATATATTTT
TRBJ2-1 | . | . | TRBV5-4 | CASSNNRGGEQFF | TGTGCCAGCAGCAACAACAGGGGAGGCGAGCAGTTCTTC
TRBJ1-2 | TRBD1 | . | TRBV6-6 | CASSTRTGDGYTF | TGTGCCAGCAGTACCCGGACAGGGGATGGCTACACCTTC
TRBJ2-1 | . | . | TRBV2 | CASKGLPGDEQFF | TGTGCCAGCAAGGGACTGCCCGGGGATGAGCAGTTCTTC
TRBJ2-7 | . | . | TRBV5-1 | CASSVMTDAYEQYF | TGCGCCAGCAGCGTGATGACTGACGCCTACGAGCAGTACTTC
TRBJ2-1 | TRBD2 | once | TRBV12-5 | CASGLVSRLAEPAYNEQFF | TGTGCTAGTGGTTTGGTATCCCGACTAGCGGAACCTGCCTACAATGAGCAGTTCTTC
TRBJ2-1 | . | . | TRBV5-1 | CASSSGDGNEQFF | TGCGCCAGCAGCTCCGGGGACGGCAATGAGCAGTTCTTC
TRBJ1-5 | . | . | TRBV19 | CASRNTGISPNQPQHF | TGTGCCAGTAGAAATACAGGGATTTCGCCCAATCAGCCCCAGCATTTT
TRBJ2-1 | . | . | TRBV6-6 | CASSYQTPLEQFF | TGTGCCAGCAGTTACCAAACCCCTCTTGAGCAGTTCTTC
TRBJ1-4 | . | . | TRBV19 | CASSPQGTREKLFF | TGTGCCAGTAGTCCTCAGGGCACACGGGAAAAACTGTTTTTT
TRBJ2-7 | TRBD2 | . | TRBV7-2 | CASSLSFSGSYEQYF | TGTGCCAGCAGCTTATCATTCAGCGGGAGCTACGAGCAGTACTTC